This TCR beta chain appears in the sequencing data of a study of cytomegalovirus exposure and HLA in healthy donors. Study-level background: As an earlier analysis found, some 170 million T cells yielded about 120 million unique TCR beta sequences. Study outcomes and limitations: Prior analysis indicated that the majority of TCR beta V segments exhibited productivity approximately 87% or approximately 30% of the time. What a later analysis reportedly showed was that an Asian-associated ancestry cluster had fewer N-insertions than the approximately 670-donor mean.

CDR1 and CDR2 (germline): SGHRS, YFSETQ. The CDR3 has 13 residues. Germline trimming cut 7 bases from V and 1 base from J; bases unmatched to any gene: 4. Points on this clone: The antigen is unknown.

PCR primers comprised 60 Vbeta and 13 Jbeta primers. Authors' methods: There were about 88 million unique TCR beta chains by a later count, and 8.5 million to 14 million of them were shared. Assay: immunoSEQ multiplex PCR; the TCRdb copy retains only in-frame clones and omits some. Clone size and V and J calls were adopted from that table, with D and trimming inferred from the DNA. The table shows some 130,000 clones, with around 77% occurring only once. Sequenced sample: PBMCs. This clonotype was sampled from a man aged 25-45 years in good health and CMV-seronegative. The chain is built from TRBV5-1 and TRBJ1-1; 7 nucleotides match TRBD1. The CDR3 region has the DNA TGCGCCAGCGGAAGACAGGGGAACACTGAAGCTTTCTTT. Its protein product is CASGRQGNTEAFF.